Below, 20 T cell receptor beta chains from the same sample are listed, as sequenced in a study of healthy donors' naive CD4 and CD8 T cells. TCR libraries were built from roughly 0.5 ug of total RNA by linear amplification. TCRdb processed the reads anew with MiXCR; each CDR3 protein has one entry. The sample lists about 180,000 distinct CDR3 sequences; about 70% were seen once. Sequenced sample: naive CD4+ and CD8+ T cells sorted from blood, pooled from several donors. These receptors came from a pool of human donors in good health; the sample pools cells from several healthy donors.

The gene calls are TRBV6-2 or TRBV6-3 and TRBJ2-3; maybe TRBD2 (5 bases). Looked up from germline, CDR1 is MNHEY and CDR2 is SVGEGT. The CDR3 has 15 residues. Deletions cut 3 bases from V and 8 bases from J, with 18 bases between. The CDR3 sequence: CASSYLAGHPLTQYF. DNA for the CDR3: TGTGCCAGCAGTTATCTCGCGGGCCACCCTCTTACGCAGTATTTT.

This rearrangement joins TRBV29-1 to TRBJ2-3; TRBD2 agrees at 7 bases. V trimming: 8 bases; J trimming: 0 bases; junction bases outside the gene matches: 8. The CDR3 is 14 residues long. Germline V gene sequence: CDR1 SQVTM, CDR2 ANQGSEA. The CDR3 nucleotides read TGCAGCCTTACGACTAGCTTAAGCACAGATACGCAGTATTTT. Amino acids: CSLTTSLSTDTQYF.

This clonotype has a handful of counts. The chain is built from TRBV29-1 and TRBJ2-7; unclear D gene. Germline CDR1 SQVTM, CDR2 ANQGSEA. The V gene lost 1 base and the J gene lost 0 bases, with 7 bases spanning the gap. The CDR3 is made up of 13 amino acids. This CDR3 reads CSVEVPSSYEQYF. CDR3 bases: TGCAGCGTTGAAGTCCCGAGCTCCTACGAGCAGTACTTC.

The chain is built from TRBV27 and TRBJ2-3; 12 bases line up with TRBD2. With V trimmed by 0 bases and J by 8 bases, 18 bases remained unmatched. The CDR3 extends over 20 amino acids. Per germline, CDR1 MNHEY and CDR2 SMNVEV (reference sequence). CDR3 DNA: TGTGCCAGCAGTTTATCGTATGGGCCCACTACTAGCGGGGGGCTCGTTACGCAGTATTTT. Amino acid sequence: CASSLSYGPTTSGGLVTQYF.

The chain combines TRBV6-5 with TRBJ1-1; 7 nucleotides line up with TRBD1. Unmatched junction bases numbered 14, after V lost 8 bases and J lost 5 bases. Per the germline V gene, CDR1 is MNHEY and CDR2 is SVGAGI. CDR3 length equals 15 residues. CDR3 in DNA: TGTGCCAGCCTTAGCCGCAGGGGGAGTGAGACTGAAGCTTTCTTT. Encoded protein: CASLSRRGSETEAFF.

The chain couples TRBV5-1 to TRBJ2-5; TRBD2 matches 10 bases. Germline V CDR1 and CDR2: SGHRS, YFSETQ. Unmatched junction bases numbered 3, after V lost 0 bases and J lost 4 bases. The CDR3 length is 15 residues. As DNA, the CDR3 is TGCGCCAGCAGCTTGGCTAGCGGGAGTGGAGAGACCCAGTACTTC. It encodes CASSLASGSGETQYF.

This chain links TRBV6-2 or TRBV6-3 with TRBJ2-3; tentative D call: TRBD2 (6 bases). This CDR3 spans 14 amino acids. Per the germline V gene, CDR1 is MNHEY and CDR2 is SVGEGT. V gave up 7 bases and J gave up 2 bases, with 13 bases separating them. The CDR3 region has the DNA TGTGCCAGCACCCGACGCGGGGCCACAGATACGCAGTATTTT. Amino acid sequence: CASTRRGATDTQYF.

The chain is built from TRBV18 and TRBJ2-7, with 14 bases aligning to TRBD2. Trimming cost V 0 bases and J 5 bases; bases outside gene matches: 3. The CDR3 sequence is 16 residues long. Germline loops: CDR1 KGHSH, CDR2 LQKENI. The chain's CDR3 is CASSPPGTSGSHEQYF. As DNA, the CDR3 is TGTGCCAGCTCACCACCGGGGACTAGCGGGAGCCACGAGCAGTACTTC.

V is TRBV29-1 and J is TRBJ1-1, with D unresolved. The V end was cut by 8 bases, the J end by 0 bases, with 13 bases between. The CDR3 spans 13 residues. Germline V gene sequence: CDR1 SQVTM, CDR2 ANQGSEA. CDR3 residues: CSSKAALNTEAFF. Here the CDR3 DNA reads TGCAGCTCTAAGGCGGCCCTGAACACTGAAGCTTTCTTT.

This clonotype has just one count. This sequence joins TRBV27 and TRBJ2-7; possibly TRBD2 for D (6 bases). CDR3 length: 17 amino acids. V lost 6 bases and J 1 base, leaving 22 bases between the germline ends. Germline CDR1 reads MNHEY; CDR2 reads SMNVEV (reference sequence). CDR3 in amino acids: CASSDAQAGIFSYEQYF. In nucleotides, the CDR3 is TGTGCCAGCAGCGATGCCCAGGCGGGGATATTTTCCTACGAGCAGTACTTC.

This chain uses TRBV6-5 with TRBJ2-5, with D possibly being TRBD2 (6 bases). This CDR3 has 13 residues. The V end lost 6 bases, the J end lost 5 bases, and 13 bases lay between the germline ends. Germline V gene sequence: CDR1 MNHEY, CDR2 SVGAGI. The CDR3 coding sequence is TGTGCCAGCAGACCCACGGGGAGGGAGACCCAGTACTTC. Protein sequence: CASRPTGRETQYF.

This clonotype was picked up one time. The rearrangement links TRBV29-1 to TRBJ2-3; 13 positions agree with TRBD2. This CDR3 has 17 residues. V lost 4 bases to trimming and J lost 2 bases; unmatched junction nucleotides: 9. Germline V gene sequence: CDR1 SQVTM, CDR2 ANQGSEA. CDR3 bases: TGCAGCGTTGGACTAGCGGGAGGAAGAGGGCCCACAGATACGCAGTATTTT. Amino acid sequence: CSVGLAGGRGPTDTQYF.

The gene calls are TRBV19 and TRBJ1-1, with D unresolved. The length of the CDR3 is 14 residues. The germline V gene encodes CDR1 LNHDA and CDR2 SQIVND (reference sequence). V lost 7 bases and J 6 bases, leaving 18 bases between the germline ends. CDR3 DNA sequence: TGTGCCAGTACCATCGCCGGGGTGTGGGCTGAAGCTTTCTTT. Its translation: CASTIAGVWAEAFF.

The gene calls are TRBV12-3 or TRBV12-4 and TRBJ2-7; maybe TRBD2 (5 bases). CDR3 length: 14 residues. V lost 5 bases to trimming and J lost 1 base, with 12 bases between them. The CDR3 is CASSRQPGSYEQYF. The CDR3 DNA reads TGTGCCAGCAGTCGGCAGCCGGGGTCCTACGAGCAGTACTTC.

This chain uses TRBV6-5 with TRBJ1-6; TRBD1 might be the D (5 bases). The V and J ends lost 2 bases and 7 bases respectively, with 9 bases between them. The CDR3 is made up of 14 amino acids. Per the germline V gene, CDR1 is MNHEY and CDR2 is SVGAGI. In nucleotides, the CDR3 is TGTGCCAGCAGTTACGACGCAGGGAATTCACCCCTCCACTTT. It yields the protein CASSYDAGNSPLHF.

The chain joins TRBV7-2 to TRBJ2-3, with D unclear. Germline V gene lookup returns CDR1 SGHTA and CDR2 FQGNSA. The CDR3 has 15 amino acids. V dropped 1 base and J dropped 0 bases, with 8 bases sitting between them. In DNA, the CDR3 is TGTGCCAGCAGCTTAGAAAGGTGGAGCACAGATACGCAGTATTTT. Translating gives CASSLERWSTDTQYF. The full variable domain, in which reference TRBV7-2 and TRBJ2-3 provide the parts outside the CDR3, is GAGVSQSPSNKVTEKGKDVELRCDPISGHTALYWYRQSLGQGLEFLIYFQGNSAPDKSGLPSDRFSAERTGGSVSTLTIQRTQQEDSAVYLCASSLERWSTDTQYFGPGTRLTVL.

In the case of this clonotype: A read error may produce the germline difference seen at one junction end. The chain employs TRBV4-1 and TRBJ2-3; 8 nucleotides match TRBD2. This CDR3 is built from 17 residues. Germline V gives CDR1 MGHRA, CDR2 YSYEKL. CDR3 DNA sequence: TGTGCCAGCAGCCAAGACAGCGCAGCGGGGGGCACAGATACGCAGTATTTT. It is translated as CASSQDSAAGGTDTQYF.

The rearrangement links TRBV19 to TRBJ2-5; 13 bases line up with TRBD2. The ends lost 4 bases at V and 2 bases at J; junction bases unmatched: 10. Per the germline V gene, CDR1 is LNHDA and CDR2 is SQIVND (reference sequence). The CDR3 length is 18 residues. CDR3 sequence (DNA): TGTGCCAGTAGTACAGGTGGACTAGCGGGAGTCCGTCAAGAGACCCAGTACTTC. Protein sequence: CASSTGGLAGVRQETQYF.

The chain employs TRBV12-3 or TRBV12-4 and TRBJ1-2; TRBD1 is a possible D gene (5 bases). Trimming removed 6 bases from V and 4 bases from J, with 9 bases in between. The CDR3 loop spans 12 amino acids. The CDR3 reads CASSSGTYGYTF. In nucleotides, the CDR3 is TGTGCCAGCAGCTCCGGGACCTATGGCTACACCTTC.

This clonotype has a handful of counts. The genes are TRBV19 and TRBJ1-1, with D unresolved. The V gene lost 3 bases and the J gene lost 1 base, with 6 bases spanning the gap. The CDR3 spans 13 residues. Germline CDR1 LNHDA, CDR2 SQIVND (reference sequence). The chain's CDR3 is CASSIAENTEAFF. The CDR3 coding sequence is TGTGCCAGTAGTATCGCCGAGAACACTGAAGCTTTCTTT.